The 4 T cell receptor beta chains presented below share a single source sample, sequenced in a study of CD8 T cells in Susac syndrome. Reverse transcription of roughly 0.5 to 1 ug RNA was carried out with random hexamers. TCRdb fed the immunoSEQ multiplex PCR reads into MiXCR, producing one record per CDR3 protein. The sample holds 75,000 to 80,000 distinct CDR3 sequences, roughly 95% seen once. Sequenced: CD8+ T cells from PBMCs. Every receptor here comes from a human donor with Susac syndrome.

V and J are TRBV6-5 and TRBJ2-7; perhaps TRBD1 as D (5 bases). There are 14 residues in the CDR3. The germline gives CDR1 MNHEY, CDR2 SVGAGI. Deletions cut 0 bases from V and 5 bases from J, with 11 bases between. CDR3 in DNA: TGTGCCAGCAGTTACTCTCAGGGCAGGGACGAGCAGTACTTC. Its translation is CASSYSQGRDEQYF.

The chain links TRBV2 to TRBJ2-3, with D unresolved. The CDR3 spans 12 residues. V was trimmed by 6 bases and J by 4 bases, leaving 8 bases between them. The germline V gene has CDR1 SNHLY and CDR2 FYNNEI. CDR3: CASSSTPDTQYF. The CDR3 DNA sequence: TGTGCCAGCAGCTCCACCCCAGATACGCAGTATTTT.

This rearrangement joins TRBV4-3 to TRBJ2-2; D may be TRBD1 (6 bases). V was cut by 7 bases and J by 1 base, with 10 bases left in between. Germline assignment: CDR1 LGHNA and CDR2 YSLEER. This CDR3 is built from 14 residues. The CDR3 nucleotides read TGCGCCAGCAATGGGGGACAGAACACCGGGGAGCTGTTTTTT. The encoded protein is CASNGGQNTGELFF.

The V gene is TRBV28, the J gene TRBJ2-7; 7 bases line up with TRBD1. CDR1 and CDR2 (germline): MDHEN, SYDVKM. Trimming at V came to 5 bases and at J to 1 base, leaving 5 bases not matched to a gene. The CDR3 totals 14 residues. The DNA of the CDR3 is TGTGCCAGCAGTCCTCGGACAGGATCCTACGAGCAGTACTTC. Amino acids: CASSPRTGSYEQYF.